The clone carrying this T cell receptor (beta chain) has just a few counts. Its antigen remains unknown. The CDR3 runs 15 residues. Germline-derived CDR1 and CDR2 are SGHNT and YYREEE (reference sequence). Trimming removed 0 bases from V and 2 bases from J, with 9 bases in between. cDNA synthesis used the whole RNA isolate, giving expressed TCRB sequences. TCRdb's copy holds only in-frame clones and misses some; the assay was immunoSEQ multiplex PCR. This sample has 300,000 to 350,000 clones, with about 13% found just once. The authors sorted CD4+ naive, central memory, regulatory and stem cell-like memory cells via CD45RO/CCR7/CD25/CD127/CD95/CD27. These data are taken from a study of beta chain features in type 1 diabetes. Study results and limitations: VDJ junctions sequenced from type 1 diabetes patients showed fewer insertions and more deletions. Moderate yet significant TCRB CDR3 shortening was seen in Type 1 diabetes patients in all four CD4+ subsets.

Sequencing input: naive CD4+ T cells from blood. The chain uses TRBV5-4 and TRBJ2-1; a possible D gene is TRBD2 (6 bases). This sequence was found in a young woman with type 1 diabetes. The CDR3, as DNA: TGTGCCAGCAGCTTGGGCGGGGTGACCTACAATGAGCAGTTCTTC. It encodes CASSLGGVTYNEQFF.